Listed below are T cell receptor beta chains from one sample, sequenced in a study of response to subunit inactivated influenza vaccine. TCRdb reprocessed the RT-PCR reads with MiXCR, giving one entry per CDR3 protein. The sample holds around 570,000 distinct CDR3 sequences; less than 10% are singletons and the top ten take approximately 12%. Source: PBMCs from blood, taken around 25 months after vaccination. The receptors shown here come from a man in his fifties or sixties who received an inactivated influenza vaccine. CDR3s include the opening cysteine and the closing phenylalanine or tryptophan. A D gene is named only where the DNA matches it firmly. The size field is filled for only some rows; it gives once, few, many or a size class.

clone size	V gene	CDR3 length	J gene	D gene	CDR3 DNA	CDR3 protein
few	TRBV2	16	TRBJ1-5	-	TGTGCCAGCAGTGAAGCCTGGACAAGTAGCAATCAGCCCCAGCATTTT	CASSEAWTSSNQPQHF
few	TRBV7-2	14	TRBJ2-2	TRBD1	TGTGCCAGCAGTTTGGACAGGGAAGTCGGGGAGCTGTTTTTT	CASSLDREVGELFF
few	TRBV10-3	13	TRBJ2-1	TRBD2	TGTGCCATCAGTCAGGCGGGGGTTGGTGAGCAGTTCTTC	CAISQAGVGEQFF
few	TRBV30	13	TRBJ2-5	-	TGTGCCTGGAGTGTCGGAGTAGGAGAGACCCAGTACTTC	CAWSVGVGETQYF
few	TRBV11-2	17	TRBJ2-1	-	TGTGCCAGCAGCTCACCGACCAACTTCGGGGCATACAATGAGCAGTTCTTC	CASSSPTNFGAYNEQFF
many	TRBV3-1	12	TRBJ2-3	-	TGTGCCAGCAGCCAGGGGTTAGATACGCAGTATTTT	CASSQGLDTQYF
-	TRBV5-1	13	TRBJ1-4	-	TGCGCCAGCAGCTTCCAGAAAAATGAAAAACTGTTTTTT	CASSFQKNEKLFF
-	TRBV2	17	TRBJ2-2	TRBD2	TGTGCCAGCAGTCCTTTGTCGGGAGGCACGAACACCGGGGAGCTGTTTTTT	CASSPLSGGTNTGELFF
-	TRBV6-2/TRBV6-3	15	TRBJ2-5	TRBD1	TGTGCCAGCAGTTCCTCCGGACAGGGATCGGAGACCCAGTACTTC	CASSSSGQGSETQYF
-	TRBV28	15	TRBJ2-3	-	TGTGCCAGCAGTTTCGGGACCAAACTCACAGATACGCAGTATTTT	CASSFGTKLTDTQYF
-	TRBV6-2/TRBV6-3	16	TRBJ2-1	-	TGTGCCAGCAGTTATAACGGGGACGAGACACTTAATGAGCAGTTCTTC	CASSYNGDETLNEQFF
-	TRBV20-1	14	TRBJ2-1	TRBD2	TGCAGTGCGGACCGACTAGCGGGAGGATATGAGCAGTTCTTC	CSADRLAGGYEQFF
-	TRBV20-1	15	TRBJ2-2	TRBD1	TGCAGTGCTAGAGTTACACAGGGGGCGACCGGGGAGCTGTTTTTT	CSARVTQGATGELFF
-	TRBV24-1	14	TRBJ2-1	-	TGTGCCACCAGTGATGGGGGACCCTACAATGAGCAGTTCTTC	CATSDGGPYNEQFF
few	TRBV9	14	TRBJ2-7	-	TGTGCCAGGACCACTAGCCCGTTCTCCTACGAGCAGTACTTC	CARTTSPFSYEQYF
many	TRBV18	11	TRBJ2-3	-	TGTGCCAGCTCACCTGGGGATACGCAGTATTTT	CASSPGDTQYF
-	TRBV19	15	TRBJ2-1	-	TGTGCCAGTAGCCCCGGGGCAGGCGACTACAATGAGCAGTTCTTC	CASSPGAGDYNEQFF
few	TRBV28	14	TRBJ2-3	-	TGTGCCAGCAGTTTAGGTCTTTATGGAGATACGCAGTATTTT	CASSLGLYGDTQYF
-	TRBV20-1	13	TRBJ2-1	-	TGCAGTGCTAGAGTACTCTCCTACAATGAGCAGTTCTTC	CSARVLSYNEQFF
-	TRBV6-2/TRBV6-3	14	TRBJ2-1	-	TGTGCCAGCAGTTTCCAGGGGCGTTTTCATGAGCAGTTCTTC	CASSFQGRFHEQFF
-	TRBV20-1	14	TRBJ2-1	-	TGCAGTGCTAGTTTCGCAGTCGAGGACAATGAGCAGTTCTTC	CSASFAVEDNEQFF
-	TRBV9	14	TRBJ2-3	-	TGTGCCAGCAGCGTAGTGGGGGTAGCCGATACGCAGTATTTT	CASSVVGVADTQYF
many	TRBV5-5	16	TRBJ1-1	-	TGTGCCAGCAGCGAGGCTGTAGGTGCAGTGAACACTGAAGCTTTCTTT	CASSEAVGAVNTEAFF
-	TRBV27	16	TRBJ1-2	TRBD1	TGTGCCAGCAGTTGGCTCGGGACAGGGAGGGGGTATGGCTACACCTTC	CASSWLGTGRGYGYTF
many	TRBV5-1	14	TRBJ1-1	-	TGCGCCAGCAGCTTGCAGGGCCCCAACACTGAAGCTTTCTTT	CASSLQGPNTEAFF
few	TRBV11-2	17	TRBJ2-1	-	TGTGCCAGCAGCCACGCGAGGGGCTTCAGCTCCTACAATGAGCAGTTCTTC	CASSHARGFSSYNEQFF
few	TRBV5-1	15	TRBJ2-3	-	TGCGCCAGCAGCTTGGCACGGCTAGACACAGATACGCAGTATTTT	CASSLARLDTDTQYF
many	TRBV20-1	13	TRBJ1-5	-	TGCAGTGCTAGATGGGAGGGGGATCAGCCCCAGCATTTT	CSARWEGDQPQHF
-	TRBV5-5	15	TRBJ1-4	-	TGTGCCAGCAGCTTGGGGATCCCAACTAATGAAAAACTGTTTTTT	CASSLGIPTNEKLFF
-	TRBV20-1	16	TRBJ2-3	TRBD2	TGCAGTGCTAATGACCCTAGCGGGAGAAGAACAGATACGCAGTATTTT	CSANDPSGRRTDTQYF
many	TRBV18	12	TRBJ1-2	-	TGTGCCAGCTCATCTCCAGGGTCTGGCTACACCTTC	CASSSPGSGYTF
many	TRBV10-3	15	TRBJ2-7	TRBD2	TGTGCCACCATAAATCGGGGGGGAGGCTCCTACGAGCAGTACTTC	CATINRGGGSYEQYF
few	TRBV7-9	16	TRBJ2-7	TRBD1	TGTGCCAGCAGCTCCAGGACAGGGGGTATTGGGTACGAGCAGTACTTC	CASSSRTGGIGYEQYF
few	TRBV5-8	16	TRBJ2-7	TRBD2	TGTGCCAGCAGCTCGATCCTAGCGGGTCCCTCCTACGAGCAGTACTTC	CASSSILAGPSYEQYF
-	TRBV6-5	15	TRBJ2-1	-	TGTGCCAGCAGTTACGGGCCTGGGGGGTTCAATGAGCAGTTCTTC	CASSYGPGGFNEQFF
-	TRBV6-2/TRBV6-3	12	TRBJ1-4	-	TGTGCCAGCAAGAGAGGCGATGAAAAACTGTTTTTT	CASKRGDEKLFF
many	TRBV12-3/TRBV12-4	17	TRBJ2-3	TRBD2	TGTGCCAGCAGCCATGCTAGCGGGGGGGCCTGGTTCGATACGCAGTATTTT	CASSHASGGAWFDTQYF
-	TRBV7-8	18	TRBJ2-3	-	TGTGCCAGCAGCCCCCTTGGCCCTGGCGGTGGTATACCAGATACGCAGTATTTT	CASSPLGPGGGIPDTQYF
-	TRBV18	14	TRBJ2-7	-	TGTGCCAGCTCACCAGAACAGAACACCTACGAGCAGTACTTC	CASSPEQNTYEQYF
-	TRBV10-3	14	TRBJ1-5	-	TGTGCCACCTCTCACCGGGAGATGGGGCAGCCCCAGCATTTT	CATSHREMGQPQHF
-	TRBV11-2	14	TRBJ2-1	-	TGTGCCAGCAGCTTATCCCGGGGGAGCAATGAGCAGTTCTTC	CASSLSRGSNEQFF
many	TRBV7-9	14	TRBJ2-1	-	TGTGCCAGCAGCTTCTCGGTCTCCTACAATGAGCAGTTCTTC	CASSFSVSYNEQFF
many	TRBV5-1	15	TRBJ2-3	TRBD2	TGCGCCAGCAGCCCGGGGGGGGGCCAAGGAGGGACGCAGTATTTT	CASSPGGGQGGTQYF
many	TRBV12-3/TRBV12-4	17	TRBJ2-2	TRBD2	TGTGCCACCCAAAGCGGGGGGCTCCTTGGTGGAGTCGGGGAGCTGTTTTTT	CATQSGGLLGGVGELFF
many	TRBV10-3	16	TRBJ2-3	-	TGTGCCATCAGTGAGTCTCGGGAAGGGCCCGCTCATACGCAGTATTTT	CAISESREGPAHTQYF
few	TRBV12-3/TRBV12-4	13	TRBJ2-5	-	TGTGCCAGCAGTGGTCGGGTCGCGGGGACCCAGTACTTC	CASSGRVAGTQYF
-	TRBV3-1	20	TRBJ2-1	TRBD2	TGTGCCAGCAAAAAAGACTATCGGACTAGCGGGAGTGTAGGGAGGAATGAGCAGTTCTTC	CASKKDYRTSGSVGRNEQFF
-	TRBV7-2	16	TRBJ2-1	TRBD2	TGTGCCAGCAGCCCCTTGGGGCGGGGGGGCCGGAATGAGCAGTTCTTC	CASSPLGRGGRNEQFF
-	TRBV12-3/TRBV12-4	16	TRBJ2-1	TRBD2	TGTGCCAGCAGTGCCCAGCGGGTAGCGGGAGTCAATGAGCAGTTCTTC	CASSAQRVAGVNEQFF
-	TRBV6-5	15	TRBJ1-1	-	TGTGCCAGCAGTTACTCCGAATATCGGGACACTGAAGCTTTCTTT	CASSYSEYRDTEAFF
-	TRBV5-1	17	TRBJ2-7	TRBD2	TGCGCCAGCAGCATGCCCCGACTAGCGGGATTTTTTACCGAGCAGTACTTC	CASSMPRLAGFFTEQYF
few	TRBV20-1	15	TRBJ1-5	TRBD1	TGCAGTGCTATGATAGGGACAGGGTTCAATCAGCCCCAGCATTTT	CSAMIGTGFNQPQHF
-	TRBV12-3/TRBV12-4	15	TRBJ1-2	-	TGTGCCAGCAGTGAATCCAACAGGCGGAACTATGGCTACACCTTC	CASSESNRRNYGYTF
few	TRBV4-1	15	TRBJ1-1	-	TGCGCCAGCAGCCATTATCGGGGCTTAGGATCTGAAGCTTTCTTT	CASSHYRGLGSEAFF
many	TRBV24-1	14	TRBJ2-5	TRBD1	TGTGCCACCAGTGATGGGAGACAGGGTGAGACCCAGTACTTC	CATSDGRQGETQYF
few	TRBV20-1	17	TRBJ1-6	-	TGCAGTGCTAGAGGGGGCAGGTCTAGCTCCTATAATTCACCCCTCCACTTT	CSARGGRSSSYNSPLHF
few	TRBV28	13	TRBJ1-2	TRBD1	TGTGCCAGCAGGGGGACAGAACTCTATGGCTACACCTTC	CASRGTELYGYTF
-	TRBV6-1	15	TRBJ2-7	TRBD1	TGTGCCAGCAGTCCCCTCGGACAGGGGGGGATCGGACAGTACTTC	CASSPLGQGGIGQYF
few	TRBV12-3/TRBV12-4	15	TRBJ1-2	TRBD1	TGTGCCAGCAGTACCGGGACAGGGAACTTCCATGGCTACACCTTC	CASSTGTGNFHGYTF